Listed below are T cell receptor beta chains from one sample, sequenced in a study of cytomegalovirus exposure and HLA in healthy donors. The protocol was immunoSEQ multiplex PCR, while the TCRdb copy is restricted to in-frame clones and leaves out a portion. The sample has about 180,000 clones; approximately 80% are singletons. Sequenced: PBMCs. The receptors come from a girl under 18 in good health and CMV-seropositive. CDR3s include the opening cysteine and the closing phenylalanine or tryptophan. Each record gives: J gene, CDR3 length, D gene, clone size, V gene, CDR3 DNA, CDR3 protein. D genes are given only for firm matches. Expanded clones are given a class, and other clones once, few, many or no size at all.

j_gene: TRBJ2-1
len: 16
d_gene: .
abundance: .
v_gene: TRBV7-9
CDR3nt: TGTGCCAGCACCCCTGGGGGCGGAGGAGTTCGCAATGAGCAGTTCTTC
CDR3aa: CASTPGGGGVRNEQFF

j_gene: TRBJ2-7
len: 14
d_gene: TRBD1
abundance: .
v_gene: TRBV7-2
CDR3nt: TGTGCCAGCAGCAGTACAGGGGGATCCTACGAGCAGTACTTC
CDR3aa: CASSSTGGSYEQYF

j_gene: TRBJ2-7
len: 16
d_gene: TRBD2
abundance: .
v_gene: TRBV10-1
CDR3nt: TGCGCCAGCAGTCGGGGTCTAGCGGGAGGAACCTACGAGCAGTACTTC
CDR3aa: CASSRGLAGGTYEQYF

j_gene: TRBJ2-6
len: 15
d_gene: .
abundance: .
v_gene: TRBV5-4
CDR3nt: TGTGCCAGCAGCTTGGATCGTTCTGGGGCCAACGTCCTGACTTTC
CDR3aa: CASSLDRSGANVLTF

j_gene: TRBJ2-7
len: 17
d_gene: .
abundance: .
v_gene: TRBV13
CDR3nt: TGTGCCAGCAGCCCCGGTAGGTTGTCGGGAAGAGACTACGAGCAGTACTTC
CDR3aa: CASSPGRLSGRDYEQYF

j_gene: TRBJ2-4
len: 17
d_gene: .
abundance: .
v_gene: TRBV7-9
CDR3nt: TGTGCCAGCAGCTTAGGTGCTGGGGAGTGGGGCAAAAACATTCAGTACTTC
CDR3aa: CASSLGAGEWGKNIQYF

j_gene: TRBJ2-1
len: 18
d_gene: TRBD2
abundance: .
v_gene: TRBV5-1
CDR3nt: TGCGCCAGCAGCTTAGGAGGCGGGGCGACTAGCGGTTACAATGAGCAGTTCTTC
CDR3aa: CASSLGGGATSGYNEQFF

j_gene: TRBJ1-3
len: 16
d_gene: .
abundance: few
v_gene: TRBV6-5
CDR3nt: TGTGCCAGCAGTTTGAGGGTCAACTCTTTGGGAAACACCATATATTTT
CDR3aa: CASSLRVNSLGNTIYF

j_gene: TRBJ1-1
len: 15
d_gene: .
abundance: few
v_gene: TRBV10-2
CDR3nt: TGCGCCAGCAGTGAGGGGATCGGGGGGAACACTGAAGCTTTCTTT
CDR3aa: CASSEGIGGNTEAFF

j_gene: TRBJ1-5
len: 17
d_gene: .
abundance: .
v_gene: TRBV5-6
CDR3nt: TGTGCCAGCAGCCCCGGGGGGGGTCTCGGACGCAATCAGCCCCAGCATTTT
CDR3aa: CASSPGGGLGRNQPQHF

j_gene: TRBJ2-7
len: 14
d_gene: .
abundance: .
v_gene: TRBV14
CDR3nt: TGTGCCAGCAGCCAACAATTGGCAGCCTACGAGCAGTACTTC
CDR3aa: CASSQQLAAYEQYF

j_gene: TRBJ2-7
len: 14
d_gene: TRBD1
abundance: once
v_gene: TRBV18
CDR3nt: TGTGCCAGCTCACTAGGACAGGGTTTTCGCGAGCAGTACTTC
CDR3aa: CASSLGQGFREQYF

j_gene: TRBJ1-3
len: 14
d_gene: .
abundance: .
v_gene: TRBV5-1
CDR3nt: TGCGCCAGCAGCGGGCAGAGCTCTGGAAACACCATATATTTT
CDR3aa: CASSGQSSGNTIYF

j_gene: TRBJ1-5
len: 13
d_gene: TRBD1
abundance: .
v_gene: TRBV29-1
CDR3nt: TGCAGCGTTAGGACAGGGGGCAATCAGCCCCAGCATTTT
CDR3aa: CSVRTGGNQPQHF

j_gene: TRBJ1-1
len: 14
d_gene: .
abundance: .
v_gene: TRBV4-2
CDR3nt: TGTGCCAGCAGCCAAGATTCAGGGGTCCCTGAAGCTTTCTTT
CDR3aa: CASSQDSGVPEAFF

j_gene: TRBJ2-1
len: 13
d_gene: .
abundance: .
v_gene: TRBV7-7
CDR3nt: TGTGCTAGCAGCCCCTTCGCCTACAATGAGCAGTTCTTC
CDR3aa: CASSPFAYNEQFF

j_gene: TRBJ1-5
len: 17
d_gene: TRBD1
abundance: .
v_gene: TRBV7-9
CDR3nt: TGTGCCAGCAGCTTAGGTAGGACAGGACCAAGCAATCAGCCCCAGCATTTT
CDR3aa: CASSLGRTGPSNQPQHF

j_gene: TRBJ1-2
len: 15
d_gene: .
abundance: .
v_gene: TRBV5-1
CDR3nt: TGCGCCAGCAGCTTGGATTGGTCAGTGCCGGGGGGCTACACCTTC
CDR3aa: CASSLDWSVPGGYTF